This TCR beta chain was sequenced in a study of OX40 agonist ivuxolimab in advanced cancers. At baseline, cycle 4 day 1, and cycle 7 day 1, blood was sampled. CDR1 and CDR2 (germline): KGHSH, LQKENI. V lost 1 base and J lost 2; bases outside the gene matches: 3. CDR3 length: 15 amino acids. The repertoire was sequenced with immunoSEQ multiplex PCR; TCRdb's copy has only in-frame clones and lacks some. Altogether around 22,000 clones are present, approximately 89% being singletons, with the ten largest covering roughly 15%. The gene calls are TRBV18 and TRBJ2-7, with TRBD1 matching 9 bases. The material was CD4+ or CD8+ T cells sorted from blood, obtained in a trial of the OX40 agonist ivuxolimab. The clonotype originates from an adult with an advanced solid tumor such as melanoma, head and neck, liver or kidney cancer. The CDR3 region is CASSPRGQGTYEQYF. CDR3 in DNA: TGTGCCAGCTCACCACGTGGACAGGGGACCTACGAGCAGTACTTC.